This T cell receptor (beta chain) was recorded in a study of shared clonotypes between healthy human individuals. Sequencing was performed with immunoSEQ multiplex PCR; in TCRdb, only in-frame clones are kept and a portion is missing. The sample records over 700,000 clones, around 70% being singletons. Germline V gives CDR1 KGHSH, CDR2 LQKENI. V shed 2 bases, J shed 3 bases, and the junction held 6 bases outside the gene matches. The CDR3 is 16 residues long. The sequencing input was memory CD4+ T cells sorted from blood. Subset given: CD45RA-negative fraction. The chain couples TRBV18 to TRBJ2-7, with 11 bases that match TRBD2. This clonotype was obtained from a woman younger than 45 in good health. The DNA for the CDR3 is TGTGCCAGCTCACCAGGGACTAGCGGAGTTAACTACGAGCAGTACTTC. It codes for CASSPGTSGVNYEQYF.